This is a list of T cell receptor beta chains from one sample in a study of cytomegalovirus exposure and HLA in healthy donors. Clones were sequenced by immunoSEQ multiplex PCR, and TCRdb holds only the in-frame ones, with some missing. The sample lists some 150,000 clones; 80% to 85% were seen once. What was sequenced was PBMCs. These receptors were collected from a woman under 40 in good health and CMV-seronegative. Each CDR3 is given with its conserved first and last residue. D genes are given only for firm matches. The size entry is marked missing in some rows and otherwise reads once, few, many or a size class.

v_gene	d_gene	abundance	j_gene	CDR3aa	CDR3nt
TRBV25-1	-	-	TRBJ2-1	CASSESLAGNEQFF	TGTGCCAGCAGTGAATCACTAGCAGGCAATGAGCAGTTCTTC
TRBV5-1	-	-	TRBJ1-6	CASSLSSPENSPLHF	TGCGCCAGCAGCCTATCGTCGCCTGAAAATTCACCCCTCCACTTT
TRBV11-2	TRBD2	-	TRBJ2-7	CASRSPGRSQYEQYF	TGTGCCAGCAGATCCCCCGGGAGGAGTCAATACGAGCAGTACTTC
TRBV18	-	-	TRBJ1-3	CASSPFGLGGDSGNTIYF	TGTGCCAGCTCACCTTTTGGGTTAGGCGGGGACTCTGGAAACACCATATATTTT
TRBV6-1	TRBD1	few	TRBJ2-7	CASQQGQASYEQYF	TGTGCCAGTCAACAAGGACAGGCTTCCTACGAGCAGTACTTC
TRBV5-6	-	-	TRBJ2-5	CASSFDREDTETQYF	TGTGCCAGCAGCTTCGACAGGGAGGATACGGAGACCCAGTACTTC
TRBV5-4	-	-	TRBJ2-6	CASSLQVHSGANVLTF	TGTGCCAGCAGCTTACAAGTCCACTCTGGGGCCAACGTCCTGACTTTC
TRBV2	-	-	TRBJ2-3	CASTLDFTDTQYF	TGTGCCAGCACCCTGGACTTCACAGATACGCAGTATTTT
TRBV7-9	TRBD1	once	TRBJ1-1	CASKLSTGGTEAFF	TGTGCCAGCAAGTTAAGTACAGGGGGCACTGAAGCTTTCTTT
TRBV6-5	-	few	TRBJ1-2	CASTPRRGNYGYTF	TGTGCCAGCACCCCCCGCAGGGGTAACTATGGCTACACCTTC
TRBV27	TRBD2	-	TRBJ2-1	CASTPSGSYAYNEQFF	TGTGCCAGCACCCCAAGCGGGAGTTACGCCTACAATGAGCAGTTCTTC
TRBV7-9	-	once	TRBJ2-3	CASSLDQSTDTQYF	TGTGCCAGCAGCTTAGACCAGAGCACAGATACGCAGTATTTT
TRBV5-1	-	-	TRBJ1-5	CASSLAGNQPQHF	TGCGCCAGCAGCTTGGCGGGTAATCAGCCCCAGCATTTT
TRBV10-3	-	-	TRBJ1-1	CAISDSVNTEAFF	TGTGCCATCAGTGATTCAGTTAACACTGAAGCTTTCTTT
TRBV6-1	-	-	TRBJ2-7	CASSEGPSEQYF	TGTGCCAGCAGTGAAGGGCCAAGCGAGCAGTACTTC
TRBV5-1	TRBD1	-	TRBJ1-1	CASSLAPGGPNTEAFF	TGCGCCAGCAGCTTGGCCCCAGGGGGACCGAACACTGAAGCTTTCTTT
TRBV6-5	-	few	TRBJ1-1	CASSYSDTGNTEAFF	TGTGCCAGCAGTTACTCTGACACCGGTAACACTGAAGCTTTCTTT
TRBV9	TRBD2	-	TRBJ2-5	CASSTGTSNQETQYF	TGTGCCAGCAGTACCGGGACTAGCAACCAAGAGACCCAGTACTTC
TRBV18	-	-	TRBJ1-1	CASSLPRGFNTEAFF	TGTGCCAGCTCACTACCACGGGGGTTTAACACTGAAGCTTTCTTT
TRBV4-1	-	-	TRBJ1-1	CASSQGQANTEAFF	TGCGCCAGCAGCCAAGGACAGGCGAACACTGAAGCTTTCTTT
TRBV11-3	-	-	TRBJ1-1	CASSHDRNTEAFF	TGTGCCAGCAGCCACGACAGGAACACTGAAGCTTTCTTT
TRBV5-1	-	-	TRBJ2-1	CASSLKILPNEQFF	TGCGCCAGCAGCTTGAAGATACTGCCAAATGAGCAGTTCTTC
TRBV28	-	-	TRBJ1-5	CASTKGVAQPQHF	TGTGCCAGCACCAAGGGGGTTGCTCAGCCCCAGCATTTT
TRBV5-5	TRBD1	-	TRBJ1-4	CASSLRQGFEKLFF	TGTGCCAGCAGCTTGAGACAGGGGTTCGAAAAACTGTTTTTT
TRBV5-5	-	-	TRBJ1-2	CASSPDINYGYTF	TGTGCCAGCAGCCCGGACATTAACTATGGCTACACCTTC
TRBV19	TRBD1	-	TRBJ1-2	CATNTGTGAYGYTF	TGTGCCACCAATACCGGGACAGGGGCCTATGGCTACACCTTC
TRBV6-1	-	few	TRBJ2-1	CASSEAGNEQFF	TGTGCCAGCAGTGAAGCCGGGAATGAGCAGTTCTTC
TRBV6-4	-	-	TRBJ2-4	CASSDGPPRAKNIQYF	TGTGCCAGCAGTGACGGCCCACCCAGGGCCAAAAACATTCAGTACTTC
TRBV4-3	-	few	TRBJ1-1	CASSQDPVVPYGTEAFF	TGCGCCAGCAGCCAAGATCCTGTCGTTCCTTACGGCACTGAAGCTTTCTTT
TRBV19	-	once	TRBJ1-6	CASDQGYWGSPLHF	TGTGCCAGTGACCAGGGGTATTGGGGATCACCCCTCCACTTT
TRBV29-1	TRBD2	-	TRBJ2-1	CSVTGTSGRAGEQFF	TGCAGCGTTACCGGGACTAGCGGGAGGGCCGGCGAGCAGTTCTTC
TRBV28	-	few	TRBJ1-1	CASGVSGLTEAFF	TGTGCCAGCGGGGTGAGCGGGCTTACTGAAGCTTTCTTT
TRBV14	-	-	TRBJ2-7	CASSGDFSYEQYF	TGTGCCAGCAGTGGGGACTTCTCCTACGAGCAGTACTTC
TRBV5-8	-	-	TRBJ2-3	CASKLTSTDTQYF	TGTGCCAGCAAGCTGACTAGCACAGATACGCAGTATTTT
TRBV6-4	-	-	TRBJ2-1	CASSDRDNNEQFF	TGTGCCAGCAGTGACCGGGACAACAATGAGCAGTTCTTC
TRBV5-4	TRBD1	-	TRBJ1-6	CASSNPGQRYSPLHF	TGTGCCAGCAGCAATCCGGGACAGAGGTATTCACCCCTCCACTTT
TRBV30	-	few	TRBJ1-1	CAWIGENTEAFF	TGTGCCTGGATCGGAGAGAACACTGAAGCTTTCTTT
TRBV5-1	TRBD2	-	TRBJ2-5	CASSIWTSGGVGTQYF	TGCGCCAGCAGCATCTGGACTAGCGGGGGGGTGGGGACCCAGTACTTC
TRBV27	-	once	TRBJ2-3	CASSWGVIADTQYF	TGTGCCAGCAGTTGGGGGGTGATTGCAGATACGCAGTATTTT
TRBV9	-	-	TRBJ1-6	CASSVDPGAVNSPLHF	TGTGCCAGCAGCGTAGACCCGGGAGCGGTTAATTCACCCCTCCACTTT
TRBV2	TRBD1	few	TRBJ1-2	CASRRGLGTSESGYTF	TGTGCCAGCAGGAGGGGGCTGGGGACATCGGAAAGTGGCTACACCTTC
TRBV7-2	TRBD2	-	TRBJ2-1	CASSRIAGRTYNEQFF	TGTGCCAGCAGCCGAATAGCGGGGAGAACCTACAATGAGCAGTTCTTC
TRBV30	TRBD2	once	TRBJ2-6	CAWSLGGAGANVLTF	TGTGCCTGGAGTTTGGGAGGGGCCGGGGCCAACGTCCTGACTTTC
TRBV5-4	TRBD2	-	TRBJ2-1	CASSLSGGPYNEQFF	TGTGCCAGCAGCCTTAGCGGGGGCCCCTACAATGAGCAGTTCTTC
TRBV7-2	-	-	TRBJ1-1	CASSSWRSSEAFF	TGTGCCAGCAGCTCGTGGCGGAGTTCCGAAGCTTTCTTT
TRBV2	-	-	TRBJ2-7	CASRGGGTSRGVYEQYF	TGTGCCAGCAGGGGAGGGGGAACTAGCCGAGGGGTCTACGAGCAGTACTTC
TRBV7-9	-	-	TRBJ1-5	CSSSPAPTGPYQPQHF	TGTTCCAGCAGCCCCGCCCCAACAGGGCCTTATCAGCCCCAGCATTTT
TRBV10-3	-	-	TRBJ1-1	CAISARGNTEAFF	TGTGCCATCAGTGCTAGGGGGAACACTGAAGCTTTCTTT
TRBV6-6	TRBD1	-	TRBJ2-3	CASKDRVTDTQYF	TGTGCCAGCAAGGACAGGGTTACAGATACGCAGTATTTT
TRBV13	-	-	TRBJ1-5	CASSLRNREGSAFVEPQHF	TGTGCCAGCAGCTTACGTAACAGGGAAGGAAGCGCCTTCGTTGAGCCCCAGCATTTT
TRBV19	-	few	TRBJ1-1	CASSQQGSTEAFF	TGTGCCAGTAGCCAACAGGGTAGCACTGAAGCTTTCTTT
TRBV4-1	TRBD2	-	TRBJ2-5	CASSPETSGRGSQETQYF	TGCGCCAGCAGCCCAGAGACTAGCGGGAGAGGGTCCCAAGAGACCCAGTACTTC
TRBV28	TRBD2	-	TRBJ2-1	CASSPRLAGGKVYNEQFF	TGTGCCAGCAGCCCTAGACTAGCGGGAGGCAAAGTTTACAATGAGCAGTTCTTC
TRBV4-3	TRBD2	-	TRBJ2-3	CASSQDYRGGGTDTQYF	TGCGCCAGCAGCCAAGATTATCGGGGGGGAGGCACAGATACGCAGTATTTT
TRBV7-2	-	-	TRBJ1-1	CASSLGVVAEAFF	TGTGCCAGCAGCTTAGGTGTCGTCGCTGAAGCTTTCTTT
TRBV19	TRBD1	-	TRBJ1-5	CASSMGTVSNQPQHF	TGTGCCAGTAGTATGGGGACAGTTAGCAATCAGCCCCAGCATTTT
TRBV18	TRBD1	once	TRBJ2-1	CASSRSNGQGARDEQFF	TGTGCCAGCTCACGATCCAACGGGCAGGGGGCAAGGGATGAGCAGTTCTTC